The following is a T cell receptor beta chain sequence with its context. The data were taken from a study of cytomegalovirus exposure and HLA in healthy donors. With 10 bases removed from V and 7 bases from J, the gap between germline ends came to 14 bases. Looked up from germline, CDR1 is SGHVS and CDR2 is FQNEAQ. This CDR3 region has 12 residues. With 60 Vbeta and 13 Jbeta primers, the PCR was carried out. Repertoires were generated with immunoSEQ multiplex PCR, while TCRdb's copy carries only in-frame clones and drops some. The sample gives some 180,000 clones, about 12% of which show up once; roughly 7.7% is in the top ten.

The sample consisted of PBMCs. This TCR came from a man in his fifties in good health and CMV-seropositive. The chain links TRBV7-8 to TRBJ1-5; tentative D call: TRBD1 (6 bases). CDR3 amino acids: CATQGIGQPQHF. For the CDR3, the DNA is TGTGCCACCCAGGGGATCGGGCAGCCCCAGCATTTT.